The T cell receptor beta chain described here comes from a study of identifying expanded T cells in peripheral blood (dated by TCRdb to the late 2010s). For context, the study as a whole: Four technical replicates, made by sequencing separate aliquots from the same pool of genomic DNA, were compared pairwise. Broader findings and caveats from the paper: The beta-binomial model significantly reduced the number of clones called differentially abundant and the false-positive rate across all healthy-donor time intervals. In all healthy donors, the variance in clone template counts between samples taken about 14 days apart rose significantly as total template count increased. It was expected by the authors that biological variance in healthy repertoires might increase further over much longer intervals, such as months to years. The binomial model flagged approximately 1.2 differentially abundant clones between technical replicates, compared with about 16 over approximately two weeks and 18 to 20 over around four weeks.

TCRbeta CDR3 regions were profiled by bias-controlled multiplex PCR amplification of genomic DNA with the immunoSEQ Assay. As for the original processing: The absolute abundance of each unique TCRbeta CDR3 region was quantified after sequences were collapsed and filtered. Differential abundance was tested with two models: a binomial (Fisher-equivalent) model and a beta-binomial model that adds time-dependent variance fitted from healthy donors. Clones with fewer than 5 combined templates were removed, and a clone was called differentially abundant if the clone's Benjamini-Hochberg FDR was below 0.01. In the beta-binomial model, variance was expressed as a function of the total template count across the two samples, in the form v = (b*log(k)+a)^2. As stored in TCRdb, this immuneACCESS dataset retains in-frame rearrangements with V and J assigned. A fraction of the clones does not appear; measured against another copy, unresolved V genes explain less than half of the discrepancy, and the remainder lacks a known reason. The DNA gave D and trimming, while V, J and clone size come from that table. The sample table shows around 94,000 clones, and around 89% are seen once. 13% to 15% of the sample is in the top ten clones.

No immune events such as infections were documented for the healthy donors during the collection period. Time-dependent variance in a beta-binomial model of T-cell clone differential abundance was calibrated using healthy-donor blood repertoires as a training cohort. There were 10 healthy donors in the training cohort, of whom 3 were female and 7 were male. An age range of roughly 29 to 65 years, with an average of about 45 years, was recorded for the donors. Whole blood was collected from each healthy donor at three time points spaced about two weeks apart and obtained from a commercial supplier. For immunosequencing, genomic DNA was extracted from whole blood that had not been sorted. Note on this clone: Its antigen is still unknown. No base quality information exists; no much larger clone differs at one position.

The TCR comes from a person between 18 and 75 years old in good health. The specimen was blood.

The CDR3 loop reads CSVDLGGGYGYTF. The nucleotide sequence reads as follows: TGCAGCGTTGACCTAGGGGGCGGCTATGGCTACACCTTC. In this chain, TRBV29-1 is recombined with TRBJ1-2, and 7 bases in between align with TRBD1. Trimming leaves V shorter by 3 bases and J shorter by 4 bases, with the junction holding 5 bases beyond the gene matches. The CDR3 runs 13 amino acids, cysteine and phenylalanine included. Only the CDR3 DNA stays, 39 bases, in frame from base 1. CDR1 and CDR2, looked up from the germline V gene, are SQVTM and ANQGSEA.